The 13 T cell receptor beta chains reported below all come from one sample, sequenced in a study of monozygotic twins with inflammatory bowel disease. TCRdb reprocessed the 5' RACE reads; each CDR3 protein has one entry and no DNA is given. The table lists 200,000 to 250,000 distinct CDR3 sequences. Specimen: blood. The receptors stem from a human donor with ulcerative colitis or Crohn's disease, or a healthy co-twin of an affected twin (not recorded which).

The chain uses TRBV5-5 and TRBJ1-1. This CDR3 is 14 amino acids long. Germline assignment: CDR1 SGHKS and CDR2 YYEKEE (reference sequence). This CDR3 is CASSYIGMNTEAFF.

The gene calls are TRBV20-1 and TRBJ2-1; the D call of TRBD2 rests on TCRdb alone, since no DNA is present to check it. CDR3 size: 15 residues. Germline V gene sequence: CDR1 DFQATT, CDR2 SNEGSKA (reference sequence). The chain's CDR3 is CSAVGVAGTYNEQFF.

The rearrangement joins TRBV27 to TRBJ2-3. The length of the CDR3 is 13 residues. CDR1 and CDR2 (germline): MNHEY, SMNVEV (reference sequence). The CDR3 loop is CASSPRVTDTQYF.

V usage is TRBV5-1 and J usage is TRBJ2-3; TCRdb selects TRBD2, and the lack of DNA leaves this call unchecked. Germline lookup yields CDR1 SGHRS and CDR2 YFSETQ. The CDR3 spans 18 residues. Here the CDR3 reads CASSPPSGTSGRADTQYF.

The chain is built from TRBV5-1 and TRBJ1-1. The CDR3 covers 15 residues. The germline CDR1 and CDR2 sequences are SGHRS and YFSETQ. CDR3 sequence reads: CASSLDLIGDTEAFF.

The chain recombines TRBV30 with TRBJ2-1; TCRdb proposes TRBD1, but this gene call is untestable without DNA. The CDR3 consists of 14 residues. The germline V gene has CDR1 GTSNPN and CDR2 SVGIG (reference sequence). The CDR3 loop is CAWSVGGGKNEQFF.

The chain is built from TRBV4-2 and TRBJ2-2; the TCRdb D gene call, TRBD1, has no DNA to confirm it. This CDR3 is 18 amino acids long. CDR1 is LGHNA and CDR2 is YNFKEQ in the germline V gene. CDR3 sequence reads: CASSQDPPVQGDTGELFF.

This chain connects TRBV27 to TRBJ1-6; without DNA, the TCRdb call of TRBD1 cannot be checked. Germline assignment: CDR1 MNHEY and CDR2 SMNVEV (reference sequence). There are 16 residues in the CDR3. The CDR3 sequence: CASTRVLGSYNSPLHF.

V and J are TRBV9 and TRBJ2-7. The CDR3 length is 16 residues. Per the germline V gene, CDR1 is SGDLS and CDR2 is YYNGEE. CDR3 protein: CASSETAGASSYEQYF.

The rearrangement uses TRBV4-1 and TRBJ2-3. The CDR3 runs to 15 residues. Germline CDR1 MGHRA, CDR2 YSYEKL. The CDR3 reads CASSLAAFITDTQYF.

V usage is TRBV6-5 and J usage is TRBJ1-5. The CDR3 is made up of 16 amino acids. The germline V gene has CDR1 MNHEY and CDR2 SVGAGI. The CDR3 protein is CASSHRTLGSNQPQRF.

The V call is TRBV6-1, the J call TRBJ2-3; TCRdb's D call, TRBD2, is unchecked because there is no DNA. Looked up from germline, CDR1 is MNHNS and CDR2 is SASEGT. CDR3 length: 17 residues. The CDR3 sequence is CASTIEATSGGADTQYF.

The CDR3 spells CASSWIPQETQYF. The chain joins TRBV5-1 to TRBJ2-5. The CDR3 is made up of 13 amino acids. Germline loops: CDR1 SGHRS, CDR2 YFSETQ. Using reference TRBV5-1 and TRBJ2-5 for the parts outside the CDR3, the full variable domain is KAGVTQTPRYLIKTRGQQVTLSCSPISGHRSVSWYQQTPGQGLQFLFEYFSETQRNKGNFPGRFSGRQFSNSRSEMNVSTLELGDSALYLCASSWIPQETQYFGPGTRLLVL.